This T cell receptor (beta chain) was recorded in a study of blood T cell repertoires in COVID-19. Looking at the study overall: Researchers got acute and convalescent COVID-19 samples from the United States, Italy and Spain. PBMCs, B-cell-depleted T cells, or T cells were the source of the cDNA or gDNA that made up the material.

The CDR3 is 16 amino acids. V dropped 7 bases and J dropped 1 base, with 17 bases sitting between them. The germline CDR1 and CDR2 sequences are SGHVS and FQNEAQ. Original processing notes: Nucleated cell counts were estimated from reference gene primer amplification. TCRdb keeps only in-frame clones here, not all; method: immunoSEQ multiplex PCR. V, J and clone size reflect that table, while D and trimming were determined from the DNA. The table records 35,000 to 45,000 clones, almost 95% of them present only once. In this sample, this clone turned up a few times. The clonotype was recovered from a man in his fifties with active COVID-19. Sequencing input: peripheral blood. The V gene is TRBV7-8, the J gene TRBJ2-1, with D maybe TRBD2 (5 bases). CDR3 in DNA: TGTGCCAGCACCCTACGTAGGTGGGAGTCCTACAATGAGCAGTTCTTC. It encodes CASTLRRWESYNEQFF.